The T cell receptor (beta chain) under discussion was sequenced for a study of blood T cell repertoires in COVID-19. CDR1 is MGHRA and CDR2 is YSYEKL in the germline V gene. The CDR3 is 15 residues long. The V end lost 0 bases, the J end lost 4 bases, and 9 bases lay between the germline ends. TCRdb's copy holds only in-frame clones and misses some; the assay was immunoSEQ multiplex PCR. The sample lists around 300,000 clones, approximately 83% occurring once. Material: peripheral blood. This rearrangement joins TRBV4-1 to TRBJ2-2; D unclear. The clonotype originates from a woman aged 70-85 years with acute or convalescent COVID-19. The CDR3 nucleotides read TGCGCCAGCAGCCAAGATCGCGTGATCACCGGGGAGCTGTTTTTT. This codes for CASSQDRVITGELFF.